This T cell receptor beta chain stems from a study of cytomegalovirus exposure and HLA in healthy donors. Vbeta (60) and Jbeta (13) primers were used in the PCR. TCRdb's copy holds only in-frame clones and misses some; the assay was immunoSEQ multiplex PCR. The table has about 140,000 clones, around 66% seen once. CDR3 size: 14 residues. Per germline, CDR1 LNHDA and CDR2 SQIVND (reference sequence). Trimming cost V 6 bases and J 5 bases; bases outside gene matches: 7. This clone came up once. The sample taken for sequencing was PBMCs. The gene calls are TRBV19 and TRBJ2-5, with 9 bases fitting TRBD1. This clonotype was obtained from a woman aged 55-70 years in good health and CMV-seronegative. CDR3 residues: CASSPTGGRETQYF. The CDR3 DNA sequence: TGTGCCAGTAGCCCTACAGGGGGCAGGGAGACCCAGTACTTC.